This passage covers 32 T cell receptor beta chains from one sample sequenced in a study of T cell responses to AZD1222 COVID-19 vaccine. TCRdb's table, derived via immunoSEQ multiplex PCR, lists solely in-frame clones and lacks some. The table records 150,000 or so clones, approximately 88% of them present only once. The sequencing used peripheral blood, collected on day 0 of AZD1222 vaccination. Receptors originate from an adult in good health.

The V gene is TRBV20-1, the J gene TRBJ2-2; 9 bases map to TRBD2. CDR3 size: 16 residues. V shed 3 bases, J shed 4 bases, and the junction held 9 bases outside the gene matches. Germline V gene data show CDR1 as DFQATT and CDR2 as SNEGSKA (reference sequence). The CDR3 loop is CSASRISGGTTGELFF. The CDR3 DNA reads TGCAGTGCTAGTAGGATTAGCGGGGGTACCACCGGGGAGCTGTTTTTT.

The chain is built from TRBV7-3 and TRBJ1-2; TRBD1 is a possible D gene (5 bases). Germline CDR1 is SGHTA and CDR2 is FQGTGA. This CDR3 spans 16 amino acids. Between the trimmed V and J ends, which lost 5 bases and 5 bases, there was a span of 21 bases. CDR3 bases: TGTGCCAGCAGCCCCGGGGGGGGACGGAGCAATTATGGCTACACCTTC. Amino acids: CASSPGGGRSNYGYTF.

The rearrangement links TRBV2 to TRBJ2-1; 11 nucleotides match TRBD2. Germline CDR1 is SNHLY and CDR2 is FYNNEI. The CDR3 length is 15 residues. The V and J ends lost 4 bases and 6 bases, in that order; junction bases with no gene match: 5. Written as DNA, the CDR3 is TGTGCCAGCAGTGTGGTAGCGGGGGGGCTCAATGAGCAGTTCTTC. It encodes CASSVVAGGLNEQFF.

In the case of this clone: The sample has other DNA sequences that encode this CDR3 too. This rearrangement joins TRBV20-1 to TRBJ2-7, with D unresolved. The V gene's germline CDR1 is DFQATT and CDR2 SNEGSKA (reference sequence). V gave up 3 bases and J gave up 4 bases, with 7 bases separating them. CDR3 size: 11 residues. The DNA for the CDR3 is TGCAGTGCTAGCCCCTCATACGAGCAGTACTTC. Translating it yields CSASPSYEQYF.

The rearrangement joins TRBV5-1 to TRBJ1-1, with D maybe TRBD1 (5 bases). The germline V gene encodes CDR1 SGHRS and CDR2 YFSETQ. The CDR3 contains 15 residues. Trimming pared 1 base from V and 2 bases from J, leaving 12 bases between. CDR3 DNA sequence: TGCGCCAGCAGCTTGTTCGCAGGGAGAAACACTGAAGCTTTCTTT. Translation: CASSLFAGRNTEAFF.

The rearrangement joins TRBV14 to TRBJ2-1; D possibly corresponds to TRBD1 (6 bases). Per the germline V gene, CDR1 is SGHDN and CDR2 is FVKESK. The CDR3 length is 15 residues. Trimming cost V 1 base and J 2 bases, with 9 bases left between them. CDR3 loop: CASSQAGTPYNEQFF. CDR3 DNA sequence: TGTGCCAGCAGCCAAGCAGGGACACCCTACAATGAGCAGTTCTTC. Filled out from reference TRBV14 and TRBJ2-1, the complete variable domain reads EAGVTQFPSHSVIEKGQTVTLRCDPISGHDNLYWYRRVMGKEIKFLLHFVKESKQDESGMPNNRFLAERTGGTYSTLKVQPAELEDSGVYFCASSQAGTPYNEQFFGPGTRLTVL.

The CDR3 bases are TGTGCCAGCAGGGTGGGTGAGGGGACTGAAGCTTTCTTT. As protein: CASRVGEGTEAFF. This chain connects TRBV7-9 to TRBJ1-1, with D possibly matching TRBD1 (5 bases). The CDR3 extends over 13 amino acids. The V gene's germline CDR1 is SEHNR and CDR2 FQNEAQ (reference sequence). The germline V and J ends were trimmed by 6 bases and 5 bases, with 13 bases remaining between them.

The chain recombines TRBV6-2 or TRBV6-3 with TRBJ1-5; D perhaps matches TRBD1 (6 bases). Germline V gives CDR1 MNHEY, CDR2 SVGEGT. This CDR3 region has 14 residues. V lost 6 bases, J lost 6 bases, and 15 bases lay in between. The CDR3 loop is CASSRDGTRQPQHF. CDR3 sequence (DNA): TGTGCCAGCAGCAGAGACGGGACACGTCAGCCCCAGCATTTT.

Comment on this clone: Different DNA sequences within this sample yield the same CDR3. CDR3 loop: CASSPRTGGDGYTF. The CDR3 nucleotides read TGTGCCAGCAGCCCGAGGACAGGGGGCGACGGCTACACCTTC. The rearrangement links TRBV9 to TRBJ1-2; 11 positions agree with TRBD1. Germline CDR1 is SGDLS and CDR2 is YYNGEE. There are 14 residues in the CDR3. The V and J ends lost 4 bases and 8 bases, in that order; junction bases with no gene match: 7.

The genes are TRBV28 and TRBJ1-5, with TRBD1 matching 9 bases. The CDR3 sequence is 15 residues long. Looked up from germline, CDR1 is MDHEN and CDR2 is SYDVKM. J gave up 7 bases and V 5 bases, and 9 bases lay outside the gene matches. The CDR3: CASSAVTGGRQPQHF. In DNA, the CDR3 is TGTGCCAGCAGTGCCGTGACAGGGGGTCGACAGCCCCAGCATTTT.

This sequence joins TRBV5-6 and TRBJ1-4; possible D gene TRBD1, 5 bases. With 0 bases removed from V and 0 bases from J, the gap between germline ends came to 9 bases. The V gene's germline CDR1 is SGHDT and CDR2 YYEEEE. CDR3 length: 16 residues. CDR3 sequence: CASSLVGAATNEKLFF. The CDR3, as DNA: TGTGCCAGCAGCTTGGTAGGGGCGGCAACTAATGAAAAACTGTTTTTT.

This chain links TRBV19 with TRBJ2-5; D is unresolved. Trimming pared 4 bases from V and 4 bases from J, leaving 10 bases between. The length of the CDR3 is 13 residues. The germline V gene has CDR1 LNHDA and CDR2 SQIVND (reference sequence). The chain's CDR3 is CASSSAISETQYF. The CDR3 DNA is TGTGCCAGTAGTAGCGCGATTTCAGAGACCCAGTACTTC.

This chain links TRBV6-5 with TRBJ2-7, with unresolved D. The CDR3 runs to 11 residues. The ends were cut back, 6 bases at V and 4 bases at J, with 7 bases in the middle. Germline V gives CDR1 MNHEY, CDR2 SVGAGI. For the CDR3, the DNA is TGTGCCAGCAGCATCGTTTACGAGCAGTACTTC. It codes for CASSIVYEQYF.

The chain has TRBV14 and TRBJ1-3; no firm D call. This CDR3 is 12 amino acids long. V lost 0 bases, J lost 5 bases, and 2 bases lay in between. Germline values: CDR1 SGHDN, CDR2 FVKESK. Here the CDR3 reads CASSQDRNTIYF. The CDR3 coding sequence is TGTGCCAGCAGCCAAGATAGAAACACCATATATTTT.

The CDR3 coding sequence is TGTGCCAGCAGTCTGGGACAGGCCCGCCTTAATGAAAAACTGTTTTTT. This translates into CASSLGQARLNEKLFF. This sequence joins TRBV28 and TRBJ1-4; 8 bases map to TRBD1. Trimming took 5 bases from V and 4 from J; bases not matched to a gene: 9. Germline values: CDR1 MDHEN, CDR2 SYDVKM. This CDR3 is built from 16 residues.

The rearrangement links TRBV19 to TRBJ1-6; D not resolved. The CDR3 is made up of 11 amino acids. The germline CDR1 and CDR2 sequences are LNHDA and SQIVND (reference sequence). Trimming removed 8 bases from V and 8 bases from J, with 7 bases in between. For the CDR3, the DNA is TGTGCCAGTCCCCCTTATTCACCCCTCCACTTT. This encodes CASPPYSPLHF.

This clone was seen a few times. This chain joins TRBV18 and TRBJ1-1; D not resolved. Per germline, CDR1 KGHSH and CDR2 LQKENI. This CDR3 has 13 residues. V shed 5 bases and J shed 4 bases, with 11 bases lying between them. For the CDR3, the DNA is TGTGCCAGCTCAATTCCGCTGGGCACTGAAGCTTTCTTT. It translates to CASSIPLGTEAFF.

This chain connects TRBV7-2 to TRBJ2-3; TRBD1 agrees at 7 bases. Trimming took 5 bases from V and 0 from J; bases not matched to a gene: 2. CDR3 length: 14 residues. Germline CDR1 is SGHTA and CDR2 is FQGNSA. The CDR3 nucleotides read TGTGCCAGCAGCCCGGGACAGAGCACAGATACGCAGTATTTT. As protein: CASSPGQSTDTQYF.

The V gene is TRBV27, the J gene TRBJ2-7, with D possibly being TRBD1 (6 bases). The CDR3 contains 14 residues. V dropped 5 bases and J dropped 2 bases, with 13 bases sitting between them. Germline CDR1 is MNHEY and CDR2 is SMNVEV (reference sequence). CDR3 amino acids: CASSLQGSTYEQYF. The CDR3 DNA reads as TGTGCCAGCAGTCTGCAGGGGTCGACCTACGAGCAGTACTTC.

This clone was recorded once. The CDR3 bases are TGTGCCAGCAGTTCCCCCCCCGGGATCGCCTATGGCTACACCTTC. Translated: CASSSPPGIAYGYTF. The chain joins TRBV28 to TRBJ1-2, with D hard to call. The CDR3 has 15 amino acids. The V gene's germline CDR1 is MDHEN and CDR2 SYDVKM. With 4 bases removed from V and 4 bases from J, the gap between germline ends came to 16 bases.

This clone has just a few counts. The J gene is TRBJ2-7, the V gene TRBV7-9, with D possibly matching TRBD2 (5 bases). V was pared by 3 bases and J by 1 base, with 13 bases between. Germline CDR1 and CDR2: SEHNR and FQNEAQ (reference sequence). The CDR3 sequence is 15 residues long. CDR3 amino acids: CASSLSGVGSYEQYF. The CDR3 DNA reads TGTGCCAGCAGCTTGTCCGGGGTCGGGTCCTACGAGCAGTACTTC.

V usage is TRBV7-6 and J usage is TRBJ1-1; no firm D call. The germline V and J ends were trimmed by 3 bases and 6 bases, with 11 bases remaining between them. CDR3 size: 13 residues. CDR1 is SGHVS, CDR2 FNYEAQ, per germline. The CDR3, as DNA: TGTGCCAGCAGCTTCGCGGGGATTTCTGAAGCTTTCTTT. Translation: CASSFAGISEAFF.

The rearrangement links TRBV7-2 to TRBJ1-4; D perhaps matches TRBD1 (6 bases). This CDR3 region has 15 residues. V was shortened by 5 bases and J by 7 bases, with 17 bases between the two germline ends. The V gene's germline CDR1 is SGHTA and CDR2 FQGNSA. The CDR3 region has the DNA TGTGCCAGCAGCCCCCTTGGGGGGCGCGGTGAAAAACTGTTTTTT. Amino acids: CASSPLGGRGEKLFF.

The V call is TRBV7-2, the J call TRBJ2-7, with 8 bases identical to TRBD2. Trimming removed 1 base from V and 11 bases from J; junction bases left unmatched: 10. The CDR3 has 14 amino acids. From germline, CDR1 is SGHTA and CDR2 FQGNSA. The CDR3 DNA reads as TGTGCCAGCAGCTTAGACCAGCGGGGGCGGCTGGAGTACTTC. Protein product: CASSLDQRGRLEYF.

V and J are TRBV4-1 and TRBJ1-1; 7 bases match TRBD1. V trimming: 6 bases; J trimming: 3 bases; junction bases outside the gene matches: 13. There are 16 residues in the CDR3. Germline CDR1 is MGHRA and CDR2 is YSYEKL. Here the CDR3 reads CASSRRPPTGDTEAFF. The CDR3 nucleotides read TGCGCCAGCAGTCGAAGACCCCCCACAGGGGACACTGAAGCTTTCTTT.

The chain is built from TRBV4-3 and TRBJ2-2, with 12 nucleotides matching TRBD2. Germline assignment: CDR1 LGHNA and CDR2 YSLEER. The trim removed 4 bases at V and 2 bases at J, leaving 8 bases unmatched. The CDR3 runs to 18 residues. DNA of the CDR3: TGCGCCAGCAGCCTACGGCTAGCGGGGGGGATCAACACCGGGGAGCTGTTTTTT. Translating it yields CASSLRLAGGINTGELFF.

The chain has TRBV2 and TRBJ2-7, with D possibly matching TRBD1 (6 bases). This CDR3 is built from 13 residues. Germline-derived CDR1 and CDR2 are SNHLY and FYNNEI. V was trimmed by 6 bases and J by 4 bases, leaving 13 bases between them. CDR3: CASSARTVYEQYF. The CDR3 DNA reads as TGTGCCAGCAGCGCCAGGACAGTTTACGAGCAGTACTTC.

CDR3 DNA sequence: TGTGCCAGCAGCTCGCCCCGACTAGCGGGGAACACCGGGGAGCTGTTTTTT. As protein: CASSSPRLAGNTGELFF. The chain couples TRBV27 to TRBJ2-2; 10 bases map to TRBD2. V shed 6 bases, J shed 1 base, and the junction held 8 bases outside the gene matches. CDR1 and CDR2 (germline): MNHEY, SMNVEV (reference sequence). The CDR3 runs 17 residues.

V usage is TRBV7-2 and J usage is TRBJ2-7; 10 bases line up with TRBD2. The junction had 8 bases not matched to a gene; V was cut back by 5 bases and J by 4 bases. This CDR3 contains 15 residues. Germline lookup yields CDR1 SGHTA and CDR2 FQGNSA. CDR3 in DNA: TGTGCCAGCAGCCTTGCTAGCGGGGGACAATACGAGCAGTACTTC. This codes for CASSLASGGQYEQYF.

The CDR3 coding sequence is TGCGCCAGCAGCTTGGAACCCGTAGATACGCAGTATTTT. Protein sequence: CASSLEPVDTQYF. The rearrangement links TRBV5-1 to TRBJ2-3; D gene uncertain. The CDR3 has 13 amino acids. Germline CDR1 and CDR2: SGHRS and YFSETQ. The V and J ends lost 0 bases and 5 bases respectively, with 7 bases between them.

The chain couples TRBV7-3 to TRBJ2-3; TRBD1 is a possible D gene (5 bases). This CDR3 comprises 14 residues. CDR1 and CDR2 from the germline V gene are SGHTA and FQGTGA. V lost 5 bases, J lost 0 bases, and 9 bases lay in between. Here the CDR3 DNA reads TGTGCCAGCAGCCTCAGGGCCAGCACAGATACGCAGTATTTT. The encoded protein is CASSLRASTDTQYF.

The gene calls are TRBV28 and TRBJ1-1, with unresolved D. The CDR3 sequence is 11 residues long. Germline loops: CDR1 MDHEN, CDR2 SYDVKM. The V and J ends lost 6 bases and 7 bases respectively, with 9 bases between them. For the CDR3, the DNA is TGTGCCAGCAGCTTTGCTTATGAAGCTTTCTTT. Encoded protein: CASSFAYEAFF.